These 10 T cell receptor beta chains were all obtained from the same sample, sequenced in a study of T-cell memory formation after mild COVID-19. TCRdb re-analysed the 5' RACE reads in MiXCR, keeping a single row per CDR3 protein. The sample contains 150,000 to 200,000 distinct CDR3 sequences, roughly 28% of which appear only once. Sequenced sample: PBMCs or a T cell subset sorted from them (not recorded which). The receptor source for this set is an adult woman who had mild COVID-19 (a few samples of this study predate the infection). Cell type and time point are not known.

This clonotype was seen only a few times. The chain has TRBV24-1 and TRBJ2-5, with TRBD2 matching over 12 bases. The CDR3 spans 15 residues. Germline V gene data show CDR1 as KGHDR and CDR2 as SFDVKD. J was trimmed by 8 bases and V by 9 bases; bases with no gene match: 12. Written as DNA, the CDR3 is TGTGCCACCCACTTTTCCGGGACTAGCGGGCCCACCCAGTACTTC. Amino acids: CATHFSGTSGPTQYF.

The J gene is TRBJ2-5, the V gene TRBV4-1; D may be TRBD2 (5 bases). V lost 4 bases and J lost 5, with 14 bases in between. Germline V gene data show CDR1 as MGHRA and CDR2 as YSYEKL. The CDR3 spans 14 residues. For the CDR3, the DNA is TGCGCCAGCAGCCCCCGCGGGCCCCAGGAGACCCAGTACTTC. This translates into CASSPRGPQETQYF.

The chain combines TRBV12-3 or TRBV12-4 with TRBJ1-1; 10 positions agree with TRBD1. V was clipped by 4 bases and J by 1 base; unmatched bases: 0. This CDR3 has 14 residues. CDR3 region: CASSWTGGNTEAFF. For the CDR3, the DNA is TGTGCCAGCAGTTGGACAGGGGGGAACACTGAAGCTTTCTTT.

In its sample, this clonotype was seen a few times. The rearrangement joins TRBV15 to TRBJ2-5; 11 bases fit TRBD1. V was clipped by 5 bases and J by 5 bases; unmatched bases: 7. Germline values: CDR1 LNHNV, CDR2 YYDKDF (reference sequence). CDR3 length equals 15 residues. The CDR3 DNA reads as TGTGCCACCAGCTTCGGGACAGGGGGTCTGGAGACCCAGTACTTC. Its translation: CATSFGTGGLETQYF.

This clonotype was counted only a few times. V is TRBV7-7 and J is TRBJ2-5; D remains unclear. The germline V and J ends were trimmed by 1 base and 1 base, with 4 bases remaining between them. The length of the CDR3 is 13 residues. Germline CDR1 SSHAT, CDR2 FNYEAQ (reference sequence). CDR3 bases: TGTGCCAGCAGCTTAGTAGTCCAAGAGACCCAGTACTTC. Amino acids: CASSLVVQETQYF.

The V gene is TRBV6-1, the J gene TRBJ1-2, with D possibly being TRBD1 (5 bases). The germline CDR1 and CDR2 sequences are MNHNS and SASEGT. The CDR3 has 15 amino acids. Trimming shortened V by 1 base and J by 4 bases, and 13 bases separated the two germline ends. The CDR3 sequence is CASSEVGTSLYGYTF. CDR3 coding DNA: TGTGCCAGCAGTGAAGTGGGGACCTCCCTCTATGGCTACACCTTC.

The V call is TRBV14, the J call TRBJ1-3, with TRBD1 identical over 8 bases. CDR3 length: 15 residues. J was trimmed by 4 bases and V by 4 bases; bases with no gene match: 6. Per germline, CDR1 SGHDN and CDR2 FVKESK. CDR3 DNA: TGTGCCAGCAGCCCTATTGGGACAGGAGGAAACACCATATATTTT. Protein product: CASSPIGTGGNTIYF. The variable domain in full, completed from reference TRBV14 and TRBJ1-3, reads EAGVTQFPSHSVIEKGQTVTLRCDPISGHDNLYWYRRVMGKEIKFLLHFVKESKQDESGMPNNRFLAERTGGTYSTLKVQPAELEDSGVYFCASSPIGTGGNTIYFGEGSWLTVV.

The chain uses TRBV30 and TRBJ1-2; 8 nucleotides line up with TRBD1. The CDR3 is 14 residues long. Germline V gene lookup returns CDR1 GTSNPN and CDR2 SVGIG (reference sequence). V shed 2 bases, J shed 2 bases, and the junction held 4 bases outside the gene matches. For the CDR3, the DNA is TGTGCCTGGAGTACAACAGGGGGGAACTATGGCTACACCTTC. The encoded protein is CAWSTTGGNYGYTF.

V and J are TRBV7-3 and TRBJ2-5, with D perhaps being TRBD1 or TRBD2 (5 bases each). The CDR3 covers 17 residues. From germline, CDR1 is SGHTA and CDR2 FQGTGA. V lost 2 bases, J lost 1 base, and 17 bases lay in between. CDR3 nucleotide sequence: TGTGCCAGCAGCTTAGGGGGACCCCGGTCGGGCCAAGAGACCCAGTACTTC. Protein sequence: CASSLGGPRSGQETQYF.

This clonotype was picked up a small number of times. At one boundary the junction diverges from the germline segment, which might be a read error. This chain links TRBV5-6 with TRBJ2-5; 10 positions agree with TRBD2. This CDR3 comprises 12 residues. CDR1 SGHDT and CDR2 YYEEEE come from the germline V gene. CDR3 region: CASSSHQGLALF. The CDR3 coding sequence is TGTGCCAGCAGCTCTCACCAGGGACTAGCGCTTTTC.